The 11 T cell receptor beta chains below were found in one sample sequenced in a study of shared clonotypes between healthy human individuals (dated by TCRdb to 2019 to 2021). Receptor amplification or capture employed the immunoSEQ multiplex PCR assay. Entries here come from immuneACCESS through TCRdb and include only in-frame sequences with V and J called. Some clones fail to appear in such tables; in the studies checked, an unresolved V gene covers under half of the shortfall, and the cause of the remainder is unknown. Across this sample there are 2 million or so clones, with 85% to 95% seen only once. The ten largest clones take up more than 0.1% of the sample. Source material: naive CD4+ T cells sorted from blood. The cell subset or site label, as the study defines it: CD45RA+ positively selected. The receptors come from a young man in good health.

The chain links TRBV7-8 to TRBJ2-7, with 7 bases fitting TRBD1. There are 16 residues in the CDR3. The V gene's germline CDR1 is SGHVS and CDR2 FQNEAQ. V shed 1 base and J 0 bases; nucleotides not matched to a gene: 6. CDR3 sequence: CASSLGPQGISYEQYF. In nucleotides, the CDR3 is TGTGCCAGCAGCTTAGGCCCACAGGGGATCTCCTACGAGCAGTACTTC. Full variable domain (remainder filled in from reference TRBV7-8 and TRBJ2-7): GAGVSQSPRYKVAKRGQDVALRCDPISGHVSLFWYQQALGQGPEFLTYFQNEAQLDKSGLPSDRFFAERPEGSVSTLKIQRTQQEDSAVYLCASSLGPQGISYEQYFGPGTRLTVT.

In the case of this clone: Other nucleotide sequences from this sample produce the same CDR3. The V gene is TRBV14, the J gene TRBJ2-2; possible D gene TRBD2, 6 bases. CDR1 and CDR2 (germline): SGHDN, FVKESK. The CDR3 sequence is 14 residues long. V gave up 1 base and J gave up 5 bases, with 8 bases separating them. The CDR3 loop is CASSQVGGTGELFF. The CDR3 bases are TGTGCCAGCAGCCAAGTAGGAGGGACCGGGGAGCTGTTTTTT.

The rearrangement links TRBV30 to TRBJ1-4, with 8 positions matching TRBD1. J gave up 14 bases and V 4 bases, and 18 bases lay outside the gene matches. Germline V lookup: CDR1 GTSNPN, CDR2 SVGIG (reference sequence). The length of the CDR3 is 15 residues. CDR3 nucleotide sequence: TGTGCCTGGACCCCCCGGACAGGGAAAGGGGCGCATCTGTTTTTT. Its translation: CAWTPRTGKGAHLFF.

The V and J genes are TRBV25-1 and TRBJ2-7, with D perhaps matching TRBD2 (6 bases). V dropped 7 bases and J dropped 5 bases, with 21 bases sitting between them. Germline lookup yields CDR1 MGHDK and CDR2 SYGVNS. The CDR3 is 15 residues long. The CDR3 sequence: CASNGQLGREDEQYF. The DNA of the CDR3 is TGTGCCAGCAATGGCCAACTAGGCAGGGAGGACGAGCAGTACTTC.

The V gene is TRBV7-9, the J gene TRBJ1-1; tentative D call: TRBD1 (5 bases). The length of the CDR3 is 15 residues. Germline CDR1 reads SEHNR; CDR2 reads FQNEAQ (reference sequence). Trimming shortened V by 1 base and J by 5 bases, and 14 bases separated the two germline ends. The CDR3 here is CASSLGGVRGTEAFF. The CDR3 bases are TGTGCCAGCAGCTTAGGAGGGGTCCGCGGGACTGAAGCTTTCTTT.

V usage is TRBV6-6 and J usage is TRBJ1-3; D uncertain. Germline values: CDR1 MNHNY, CDR2 SVGAGI (reference sequence). V lost 0 bases, J lost 3 bases, and 12 bases lay in between. This CDR3 spans 16 amino acids. The CDR3 region has the DNA TGTGCCAGCAGTTACTCGGAGTACGTGGGTGGAAACACCATATATTTT. Translated: CASSYSEYVGGNTIYF.

The chain carries TRBV6-1 and TRBJ2-5; D not certain. The germline V gene encodes CDR1 MNHNS and CDR2 SASEGT. V was cut by 3 bases and J by 0 bases, with 11 bases left in between. The CDR3 length is 15 residues. The CDR3 here is CASSDYEEYQETQYF. In nucleotides, the CDR3 is TGTGCCAGCAGTGATTATGAAGAGTACCAAGAGACCCAGTACTTC.

The rearrangement uses TRBV4-1 and TRBJ1-1; D is unresolved. Germline V gene data show CDR1 as MGHRA and CDR2 as YSYEKL. With 4 bases removed from V and 4 bases from J, the gap between germline ends came to 13 bases. CDR3 size: 14 residues. The CDR3 loop is CASSPYSSRTEAFF. The CDR3 nucleotides are TGCGCCAGCAGCCCATACTCTTCGCGCACTGAAGCTTTCTTT.

Written as DNA, the CDR3 is TGTGCCAGCAGCCTCATAGGAGTAGCGGGGGGGCTGCGTGAGACCCAGTACTTC. Translated: CASSLIGVAGGLRETQYF. The chain couples TRBV7-6 to TRBJ2-5; TRBD2 matches at 11 bases. Germline V CDR1 and CDR2: SGHVS, FNYEAQ. V trimming: 5 bases; J trimming: 5 bases; junction bases outside the gene matches: 16. This CDR3 spans 18 amino acids.

For this clone: The identical CDR3 is also encoded by other nucleotide sequences in the sample. The rearrangement uses TRBV7-9 and TRBJ2-2, with D tentatively TRBD2 (5 bases). Trimming pared 0 bases from V and 0 bases from J, leaving 5 bases between. The CDR3 is 15 residues long. Germline loops: CDR1 SEHNR, CDR2 FQNEAQ (reference sequence). CDR3 protein: CASSLAGANTGELFF. CDR3 sequence (DNA): TGTGCCAGCAGCTTAGCGGGAGCGAACACCGGGGAGCTGTTTTTT.

The CDR3 spells CASSLLGLGGETQYF. CDR3 nucleotide sequence: TGTGCCAGCAGCTTACTGGGACTTGGGGGAGAGACCCAGTACTTC. The V and J genes are TRBV11-2 and TRBJ2-5; D possibly corresponds to TRBD2 (6 bases). V was clipped by 2 bases and J by 4 bases, with 14 bases between them. Germline V lookup: CDR1 SGHAT, CDR2 FQNNGV. This CDR3 has 15 amino acids.